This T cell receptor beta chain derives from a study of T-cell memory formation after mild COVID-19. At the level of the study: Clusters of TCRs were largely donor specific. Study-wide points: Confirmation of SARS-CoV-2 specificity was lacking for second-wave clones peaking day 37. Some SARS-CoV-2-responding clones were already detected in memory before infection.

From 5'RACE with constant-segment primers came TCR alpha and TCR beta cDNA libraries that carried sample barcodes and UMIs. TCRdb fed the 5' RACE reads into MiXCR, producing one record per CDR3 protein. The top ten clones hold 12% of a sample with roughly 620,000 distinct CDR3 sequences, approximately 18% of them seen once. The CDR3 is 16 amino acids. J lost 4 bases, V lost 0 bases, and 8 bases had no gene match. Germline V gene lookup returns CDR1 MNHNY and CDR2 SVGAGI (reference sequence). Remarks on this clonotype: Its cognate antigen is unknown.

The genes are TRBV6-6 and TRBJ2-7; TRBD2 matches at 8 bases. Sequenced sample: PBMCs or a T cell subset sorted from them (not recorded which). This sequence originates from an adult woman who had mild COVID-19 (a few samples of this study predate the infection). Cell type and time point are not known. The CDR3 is CASSYSTGRAEYEQYF. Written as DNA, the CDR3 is TGTGCCAGCAGTTACTCTACCGGGAGGGCGGAATACGAGCAGTACTTC.